This TCR beta chain was obtained from a study of vaccination effects on CD4 cells after COVID-19. ViraFEST expansion of antigen-specific CD4+ T cells with viral peptide pools preceded sequencing. The culture ran for nine to ten days, and then CD4+ T cells were isolated. Each participant was given two doses of one vaccine (BNT162b2 or mRNA-1273). Measured with immunoSEQ multiplex PCR; TCRdb has only the in-frame clones, and not every one. This sample has approximately 12,000 clones, with over 60% found just once. This CDR3 is built from 15 residues. The V gene's germline CDR1 is MNHEY and CDR2 SMNVEV (reference sequence). V lost 5 bases, J lost 1 base, and 14 bases lay in between. Worth noting for this clone: Its antigen is currently unknown.

The material sequenced was CD4+ T cells from PBMCs cultured with SARS-CoV-2 spike peptides, taken after COVID-19 vaccination. The clonotype was recovered from a human donor who received a COVID-19 vaccine. The V call is TRBV27, the J call TRBJ1-2; D ambiguous. CDR3 region: CASSRRESFNYGYTF. The CDR3 coding sequence is TGTGCCAGCAGTCGGAGGGAATCCTTTAACTATGGCTACACCTTC.